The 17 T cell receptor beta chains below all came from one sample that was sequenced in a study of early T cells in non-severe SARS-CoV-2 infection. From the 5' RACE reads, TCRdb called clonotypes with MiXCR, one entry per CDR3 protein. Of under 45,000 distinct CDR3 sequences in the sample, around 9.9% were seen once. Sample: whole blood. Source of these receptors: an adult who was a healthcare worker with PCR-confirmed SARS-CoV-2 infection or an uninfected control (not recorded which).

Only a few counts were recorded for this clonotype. CDR3 DNA sequence: TGTGCCAGCAGCCCCTCCGACAGGGAAAAGACCCAGTACTTC. This encodes CASSPSDREKTQYF. The J gene is TRBJ2-5, the V gene TRBV5-4; 7 bases map to TRBD1. Germline V gene lookup returns CDR1 SGHNT and CDR2 YYREEE (reference sequence). This CDR3 has 14 residues. Germline trimming cut 4 bases from V and 6 bases from J; bases unmatched to any gene: 9.

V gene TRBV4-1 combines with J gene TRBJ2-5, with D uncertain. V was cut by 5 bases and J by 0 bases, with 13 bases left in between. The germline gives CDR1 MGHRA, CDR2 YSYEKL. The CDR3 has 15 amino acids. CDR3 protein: CASSAQTAYQETQYF. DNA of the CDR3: TGCGCCAGCAGCGCCCAAACAGCCTACCAAGAGACCCAGTACTTC.

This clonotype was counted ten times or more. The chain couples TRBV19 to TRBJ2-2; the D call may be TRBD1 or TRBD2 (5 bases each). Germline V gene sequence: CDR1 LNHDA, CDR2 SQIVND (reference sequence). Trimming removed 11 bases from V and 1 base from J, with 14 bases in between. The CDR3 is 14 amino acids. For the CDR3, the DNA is TGTGCCTCACACCGGGACCGGAACACCGGGGAGCTGTTTTTT. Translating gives CASHRDRNTGELFF.

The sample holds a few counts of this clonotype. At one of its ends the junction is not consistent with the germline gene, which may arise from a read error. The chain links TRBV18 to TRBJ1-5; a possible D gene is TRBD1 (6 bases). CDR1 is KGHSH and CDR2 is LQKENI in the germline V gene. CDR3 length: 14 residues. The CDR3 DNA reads TGTGCCAGCTCGCCACAGGGTAGAGGGCAGCCCCAGCATTTT. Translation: CASSPQGRGQPQHF.

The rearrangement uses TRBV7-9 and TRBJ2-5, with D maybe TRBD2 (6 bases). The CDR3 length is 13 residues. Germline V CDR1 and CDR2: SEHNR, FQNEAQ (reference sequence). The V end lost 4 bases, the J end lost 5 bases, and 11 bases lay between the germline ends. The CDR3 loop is CASSYSREETQYF. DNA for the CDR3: TGTGCCAGCAGCTACTCACGGGAGGAGACCCAGTACTTC.

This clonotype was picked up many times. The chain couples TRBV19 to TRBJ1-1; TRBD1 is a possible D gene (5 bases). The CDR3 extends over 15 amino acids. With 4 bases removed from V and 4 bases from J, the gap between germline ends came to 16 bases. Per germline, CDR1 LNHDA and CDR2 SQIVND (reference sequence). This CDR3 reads CASSRDRALGTEAFF. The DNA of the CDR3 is TGTGCCAGTAGTAGGGACCGGGCCCTGGGCACTGAAGCTTTCTTT.

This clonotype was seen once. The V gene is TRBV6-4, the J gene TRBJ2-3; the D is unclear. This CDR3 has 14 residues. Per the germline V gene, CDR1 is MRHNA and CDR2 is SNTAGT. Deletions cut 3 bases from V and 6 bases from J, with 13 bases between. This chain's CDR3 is CASSESPTGDTQYF. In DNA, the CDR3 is TGTGCCAGCAGTGAAAGTCCCACCGGGGATACGCAGTATTTT.

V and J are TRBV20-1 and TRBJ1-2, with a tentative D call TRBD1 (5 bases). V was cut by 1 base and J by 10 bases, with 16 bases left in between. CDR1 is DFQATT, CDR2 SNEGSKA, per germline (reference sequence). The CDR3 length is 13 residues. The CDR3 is CSARGPTEGAYTF. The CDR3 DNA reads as TGCAGTGCTAGAGGGCCTACTGAAGGGGCCTACACCTTC.

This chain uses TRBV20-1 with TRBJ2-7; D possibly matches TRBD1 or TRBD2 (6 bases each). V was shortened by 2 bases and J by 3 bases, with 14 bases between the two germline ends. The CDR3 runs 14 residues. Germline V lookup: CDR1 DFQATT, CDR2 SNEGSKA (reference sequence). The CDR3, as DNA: TGCAGTGCTAGAAGGGGGGCAAGTTTCTACGAGCAGTACTTC. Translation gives CSARRGASFYEQYF.

DNA for the CDR3: TGTGCCAGCAGTGAAAGGGGCACTGAAGCTTTCTTT. Translation: CASSERGTEAFF. J is TRBJ1-1 and V is TRBV6-1; possibly TRBD1 for D (5 bases). This CDR3 spans 12 amino acids. The germline V and J ends were trimmed by 2 bases and 4 bases, with 5 bases remaining between them. Germline CDR1 MNHNS, CDR2 SASEGT.

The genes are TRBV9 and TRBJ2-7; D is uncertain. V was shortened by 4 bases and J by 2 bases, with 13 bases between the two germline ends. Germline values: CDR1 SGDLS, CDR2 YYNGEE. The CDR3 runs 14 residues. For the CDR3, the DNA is TGTGCCAGCAGCCCCCGACTGAAGCCCTACGAGCAGTACTTC. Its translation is CASSPRLKPYEQYF.

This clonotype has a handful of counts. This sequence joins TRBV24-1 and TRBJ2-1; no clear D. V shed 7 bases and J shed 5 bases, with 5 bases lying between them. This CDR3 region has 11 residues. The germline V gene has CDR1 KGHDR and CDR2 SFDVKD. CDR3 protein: CATRSNNEQFF. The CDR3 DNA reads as TGTGCCACCAGGTCTAACAATGAGCAGTTCTTC.

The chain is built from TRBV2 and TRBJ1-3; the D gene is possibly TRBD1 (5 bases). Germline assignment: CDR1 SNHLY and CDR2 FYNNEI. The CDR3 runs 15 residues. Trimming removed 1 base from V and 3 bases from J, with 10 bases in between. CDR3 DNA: TGTGCCAGCAGTGAAGACAGGCGGGGTGGAAACACCATATATTTT. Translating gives CASSEDRRGGNTIYF.

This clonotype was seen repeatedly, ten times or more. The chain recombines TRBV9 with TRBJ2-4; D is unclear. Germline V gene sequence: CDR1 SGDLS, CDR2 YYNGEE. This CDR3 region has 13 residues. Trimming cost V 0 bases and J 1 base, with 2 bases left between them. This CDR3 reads CASSVDAKNIQYF. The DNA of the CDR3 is TGTGCCAGCAGCGTAGACGCCAAAAACATTCAGTACTTC.

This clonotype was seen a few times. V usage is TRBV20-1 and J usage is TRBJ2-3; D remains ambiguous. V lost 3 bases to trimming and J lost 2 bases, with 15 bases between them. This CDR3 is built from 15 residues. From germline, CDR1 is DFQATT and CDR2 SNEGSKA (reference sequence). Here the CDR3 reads CSASSSAVFTDTQYF. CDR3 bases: TGCAGTGCTAGTTCCTCCGCAGTCTTCACAGATACGCAGTATTTT.

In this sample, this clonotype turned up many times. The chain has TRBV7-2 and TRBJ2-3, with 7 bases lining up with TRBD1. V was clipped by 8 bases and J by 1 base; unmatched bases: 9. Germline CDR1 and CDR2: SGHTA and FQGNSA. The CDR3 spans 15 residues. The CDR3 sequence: CASLDRVGGTDTQYF. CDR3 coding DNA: TGTGCCAGCCTAGACAGGGTCGGGGGCACAGATACGCAGTATTTT.

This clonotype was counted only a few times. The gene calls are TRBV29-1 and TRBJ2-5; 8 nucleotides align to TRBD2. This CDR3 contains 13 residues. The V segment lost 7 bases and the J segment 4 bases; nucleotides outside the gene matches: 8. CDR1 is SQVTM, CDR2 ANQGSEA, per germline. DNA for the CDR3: TGCAGCGCCGAAAGCCGGGGGGGAGAGACCCAGTACTTC. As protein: CSAESRGGETQYF. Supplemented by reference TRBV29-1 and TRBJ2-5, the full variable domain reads SAVISQKPSRDICQRGTSLTIQCQVDSQVTMMFWYRQQPGQSLTLIATANQGSEATYESGFVIDKFPISRPNLTFSTLTVSNMSPEDSSIYLCSAESRGGETQYFGPGTRLLVL.